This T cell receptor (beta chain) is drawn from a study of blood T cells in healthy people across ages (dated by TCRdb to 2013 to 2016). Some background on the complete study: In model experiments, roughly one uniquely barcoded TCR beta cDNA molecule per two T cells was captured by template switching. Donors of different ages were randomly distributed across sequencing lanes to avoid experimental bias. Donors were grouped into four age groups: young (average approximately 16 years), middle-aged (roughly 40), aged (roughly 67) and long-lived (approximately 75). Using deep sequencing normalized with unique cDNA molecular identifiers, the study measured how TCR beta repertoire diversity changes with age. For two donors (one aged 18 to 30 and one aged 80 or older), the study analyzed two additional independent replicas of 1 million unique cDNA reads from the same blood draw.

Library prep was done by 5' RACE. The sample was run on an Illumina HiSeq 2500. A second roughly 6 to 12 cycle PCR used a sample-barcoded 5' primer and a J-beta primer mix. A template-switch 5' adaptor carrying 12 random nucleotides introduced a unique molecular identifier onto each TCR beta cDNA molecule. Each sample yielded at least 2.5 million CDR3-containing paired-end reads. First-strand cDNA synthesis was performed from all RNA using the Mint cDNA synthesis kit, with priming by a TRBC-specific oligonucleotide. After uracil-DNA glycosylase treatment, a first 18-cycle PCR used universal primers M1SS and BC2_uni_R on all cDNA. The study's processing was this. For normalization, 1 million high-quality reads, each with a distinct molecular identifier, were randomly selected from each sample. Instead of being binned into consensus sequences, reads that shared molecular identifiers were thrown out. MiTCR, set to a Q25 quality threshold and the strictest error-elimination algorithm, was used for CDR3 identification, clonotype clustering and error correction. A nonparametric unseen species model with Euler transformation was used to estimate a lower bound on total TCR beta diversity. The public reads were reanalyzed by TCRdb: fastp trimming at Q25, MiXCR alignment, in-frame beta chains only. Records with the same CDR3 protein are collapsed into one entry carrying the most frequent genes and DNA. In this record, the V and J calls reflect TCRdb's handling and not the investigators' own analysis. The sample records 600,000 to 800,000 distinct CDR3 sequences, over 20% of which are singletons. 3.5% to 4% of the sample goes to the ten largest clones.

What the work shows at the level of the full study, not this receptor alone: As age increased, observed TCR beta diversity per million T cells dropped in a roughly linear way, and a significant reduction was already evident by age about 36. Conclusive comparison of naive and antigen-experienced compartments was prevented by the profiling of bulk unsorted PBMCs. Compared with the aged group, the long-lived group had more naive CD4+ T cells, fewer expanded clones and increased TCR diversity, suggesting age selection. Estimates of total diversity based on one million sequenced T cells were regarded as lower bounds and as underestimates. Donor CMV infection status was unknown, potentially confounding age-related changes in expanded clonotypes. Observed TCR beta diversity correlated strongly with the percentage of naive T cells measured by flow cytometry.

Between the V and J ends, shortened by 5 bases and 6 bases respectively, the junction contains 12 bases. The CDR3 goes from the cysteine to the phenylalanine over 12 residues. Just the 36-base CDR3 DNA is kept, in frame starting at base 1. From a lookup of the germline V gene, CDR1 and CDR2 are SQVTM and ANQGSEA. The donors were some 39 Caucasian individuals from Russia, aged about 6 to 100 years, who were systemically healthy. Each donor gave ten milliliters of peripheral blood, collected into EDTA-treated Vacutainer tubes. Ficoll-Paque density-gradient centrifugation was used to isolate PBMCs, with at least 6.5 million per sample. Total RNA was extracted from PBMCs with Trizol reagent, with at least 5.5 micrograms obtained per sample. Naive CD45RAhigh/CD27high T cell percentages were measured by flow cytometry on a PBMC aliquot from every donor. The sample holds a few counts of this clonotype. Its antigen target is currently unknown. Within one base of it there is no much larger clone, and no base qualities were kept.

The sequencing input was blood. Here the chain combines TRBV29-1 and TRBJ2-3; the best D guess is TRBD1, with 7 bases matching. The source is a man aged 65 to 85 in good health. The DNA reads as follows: TGCAGCGTTACCGCAGGGGGGGATACGCAGTATTTT. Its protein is CSVTAGGDTQYF.